This entry is about one TCR beta chain. Its antigen is still unknown. These data belong to a study of shared clonotypes between healthy human individuals. Study-wide points: Among donors, sharing of clonotypes was expected to be affected by sequencing depth.

This table comes from immunoSEQ multiplex PCR, and its TCRdb copy is limited to in-frame clones, with some not included. The sample holds around 980,000 clones, more than 75% seen once. Sequenced sample: memory CD4+ T cells from PBMCs. The subset here: CD45RA-negative fraction. This clonotype was obtained from a man aged 18 to 29 in good health. Some clones in this sample may be carry-over from other donors' samples.

As DNA, the CDR3 is TGTGCCATCAGTGAGTATGGGACAAGTCACGAGCAGTACTTC. This encodes CAISEYGTSHEQYF. This chain connects TRBV10-3 to TRBJ2-7, with D tentatively TRBD1 (6 bases). With 1 base removed from V and 5 bases from J, the gap between germline ends came to 12 bases. CDR1 and CDR2 (germline): ENHRY, SYGVKD. The CDR3 sequence is 14 residues long.